The clone carrying this T cell receptor (beta chain) was seen repeatedly, ten times or more. TCRbeta libraries were built with three rounds of nested PCR, modified from ARM-PCR. From the multiplex PCR reads, TCRdb called clonotypes with MiXCR, one entry per CDR3 protein. The sample lists tens of thousands of distinct CDR3 sequences; around 65% were seen once. This specimen belongs to a study of tumor and adjacent non-tumor tissue in lung cancer. This sample's RNA came from whole unsorted tissue. Distant lung tissue was collected more than 3 cm away from the tumor edge. Germline-derived CDR1 and CDR2 are ENHRY and SYGVKD. This CDR3 contains 17 residues. Trimming cost V 0 bases and J 1 base, with 13 bases left between them.

The rearrangement joins TRBV10-3 to TRBJ2-4; possibly TRBD1 or TRBD2 for D (5 bases each). The receptor was derived from a woman aged 50 to 65 with non-small cell lung cancer. Sequenced material: distant non-tumor lung tissue. The CDR3 nucleotides read TGTGCCATCAGTGAGTCTGAACTAGGGGTTGCCAAAAACATTCAGTACTTC. Translated, it gives CAISESELGVAKNIQYF.